These 21 T cell receptor beta chains were sequenced from one sample in a study of shared clonotypes between healthy human individuals. TCRdb's table, derived via immunoSEQ multiplex PCR, lists solely in-frame clones and lacks some. The sample carries roughly 2.2 million clones, around 93% recorded once. What was sequenced was naive CD4+ T cells from PBMCs. Subset described: CD45RA+ positively selected. These receptors were taken from a man between 18 and 35 years old in good health. Some clones in this sample may be carry-over from other donors' samples.

The genes are TRBV7-2 and TRBJ2-4; D remains ambiguous. This CDR3 spans 18 amino acids. The germline CDR1 and CDR2 sequences are SGHTA and FQGNSA. Trimming shortened V by 1 base and J by 0 bases, and 16 bases separated the two germline ends. The CDR3 region has the DNA TGTGCCAGCAGCTTAGTTCTTCTACACAGCCTAGCCAAAAACATTCAGTACTTC. It yields the protein CASSLVLLHSLAKNIQYF.

V usage is TRBV9 and J usage is TRBJ2-7; 9 bases agree with TRBD2. The J segment lost 1 base and the V segment lost 5 bases, leaving 10 bases of the junction unmatched. Germline V CDR1 and CDR2: SGDLS, YYNGEE. The CDR3 runs to 16 residues. The CDR3: CASSPTGAGGSYEQYF. The CDR3 nucleotides read TGTGCCAGCAGTCCTACCGGGGCGGGAGGGTCCTACGAGCAGTACTTC.

The V call is TRBV28, the J call TRBJ1-1; D ambiguous. The germline V gene has CDR1 MDHEN and CDR2 SYDVKM. This CDR3 spans 13 amino acids. V lost 6 bases and J lost 3, with 11 bases in between. CDR3 region: CASRNPRYTEAFF. Here the CDR3 DNA reads TGTGCCAGCAGAAACCCCCGGTACACTGAAGCTTTCTTT.

This chain uses TRBV28 with TRBJ1-4; 7 bases are a match to TRBD1. V shed 7 bases, J shed 3 bases, and the junction held 5 bases outside the gene matches. Germline values: CDR1 MDHEN, CDR2 SYDVKM. This CDR3 has 14 amino acids. Here the CDR3 DNA reads TGTGCCAGCACCGGACAGGCAGCTAATGAAAAACTGTTTTTT. Its translation is CASTGQAANEKLFF.

This chain connects TRBV7-2 to TRBJ2-2; 9 nucleotides line up with TRBD1. V lost 6 bases to trimming and J lost 7 bases; unmatched junction nucleotides: 9. The CDR3 has 15 amino acids. From germline, CDR1 is SGHTA and CDR2 FQGNSA. The CDR3 bases are TGTGCCAGCAGACTGGGACAGGGAACGGTCGGGGAGCTGTTTTTT. It translates to CASRLGQGTVGELFF.

The chain joins TRBV2 to TRBJ1-5; D gene unclear. The V gene lost 7 bases and the J gene lost 0 bases, with 16 bases spanning the gap. Germline V gene sequence: CDR1 SNHLY, CDR2 FYNNEI. The CDR3 totals 16 residues. DNA for the CDR3: TGTGCCAGCACCGGACCTCGGGAAAATAGCAATCAGCCCCAGCATTTT. Protein product: CASTGPRENSNQPQHF.

The chain joins TRBV7-9 to TRBJ2-2; 9 bases are shared with TRBD1. The CDR3 runs 16 residues. Germline V gene data show CDR1 as SEHNR and CDR2 as FQNEAQ (reference sequence). V was pared by 0 bases and J by 5 bases, with 4 bases of the junction left unmatched. CDR3 coding DNA: TGTGCCAGCAGCTTAGCGGGGACAGGGCATACCGGGGAGCTGTTTTTT. This encodes CASSLAGTGHTGELFF.

V is TRBV19 and J is TRBJ2-3; no clear D. V was clipped by 1 base and J by 2 bases, with 10 bases between them. CDR1 is LNHDA and CDR2 is SQIVND in the germline V gene (reference sequence). The CDR3 length is 15 residues. CDR3 loop: CASSIVGLTTDTQYF. The CDR3 DNA sequence: TGTGCCAGTAGTATAGTAGGCCTAACCACAGATACGCAGTATTTT.

About this clone: This CDR3 is also generated by other DNA sequences in the sample. DNA for the CDR3: TGTGCCAGCAGTTTGCGTCAGAGTCCCTATGGCTACACCTTC. Residues: CASSLRQSPYGYTF. This rearrangement joins TRBV28 to TRBJ1-2; D uncertain. V lost 3 bases and J lost 4, with 12 bases in between. Germline V gene data show CDR1 as MDHEN and CDR2 as SYDVKM. CDR3 length: 14 amino acids.

The CDR3 coding sequence is TGTGCCAGTAGTTCCCGGGACAGGGGAAACGACATTCAGTACTTC. This codes for CASSSRDRGNDIQYF. The V call is TRBV19, the J call TRBJ2-4; the match to TRBD1 covers 10 bases. The CDR3 extends over 15 amino acids. Germline lookup yields CDR1 LNHDA and CDR2 SQIVND (reference sequence). V was clipped by 5 bases and J by 8 bases; unmatched bases: 9. Drawing the rest from reference TRBV19 and TRBJ2-4, the complete variable domain is DGGITQSPKYLFRKEGQNVTLSCEQNLNHDAMYWYRQDPGQGLRLIYYSQIVNDFQKGDIAEGYSVSREKKESFPLTVTSAQKNPTAFYLCASSSRDRGNDIQYFGAGTRLSVL.

V usage is TRBV7-6 and J usage is TRBJ2-1, with 9 positions matching TRBD2. Germline V gene sequence: CDR1 SGHVS, CDR2 FNYEAQ. The junction had 12 bases not matched to a gene; V was cut back by 3 bases and J by 6 bases. The CDR3 length is 17 residues. The CDR3 reads CASSLSGGRAIGNEQFF. CDR3 sequence (DNA): TGTGCCAGCAGCTTGTCGGGCGGGAGGGCCATCGGCAATGAGCAGTTCTTC.

The chain joins TRBV6-1 to TRBJ2-1; D ambiguous. Germline V gives CDR1 MNHNS, CDR2 SASEGT. Trimming cost V 6 bases and J 7 bases, with 10 bases left between them. The CDR3 consists of 12 residues. The DNA for the CDR3 is TGTGCCAGCAGCCGGACCAGTAATGAGCAGTTCTTC. Encoded protein: CASSRTSNEQFF.

The chain recombines TRBV7-2 with TRBJ2-2; D is possibly TRBD1 or TRBD2 (5 bases each). From germline, CDR1 is SGHTA and CDR2 FQGNSA. V lost 5 bases, J lost 11 bases, and 18 bases lay in between. The CDR3 sequence is 14 residues long. The CDR3, as DNA: TGTGCCAGCAGCATGGGTGGGGGAGTGGTAGAGCTGTTTTTT. Encoded protein: CASSMGGGVVELFF.

The chain has TRBV5-1 and TRBJ2-3, with D maybe TRBD2 (6 bases). V lost 2 bases and J 6 bases, leaving 22 bases between the germline ends. This CDR3 is 17 amino acids long. CDR1 is SGHRS, CDR2 YFSETQ, per germline. CDR3 in amino acids: CASSFWAGPPLGDTQYF. The CDR3 nucleotides are TGCGCCAGCAGCTTTTGGGCGGGACCCCCACTAGGGGATACGCAGTATTTT.

The CDR3 loop reads CASSLSPGSNQPQHF. CDR3 nucleotide sequence: TGTGCCAGCAGCTTGTCACCGGGAAGCAATCAGCCCCAGCATTTT. The rearrangement uses TRBV5-4 and TRBJ1-5; D unclear. There are 15 residues in the CDR3. Looked up from germline, CDR1 is SGHNT and CDR2 is YYREEE (reference sequence). Trimming cost V 1 base and J 1 base, with 9 bases left between them.

Points on this clone: The sample holds other DNA sequences that translate to the same CDR3. The chain uses TRBV20-1 and TRBJ2-1, with a weak D call TRBD2 (6 bases). CDR3 length: 11 residues. Germline V gives CDR1 DFQATT, CDR2 SNEGSKA (reference sequence). Deletions cut 3 bases from V and 8 bases from J, with 8 bases between. CDR3 DNA: TGCAGTGCTAGCGGGAGCGATGAGCAGTTCTTC. Encoded protein: CSASGSDEQFF.

This chain links TRBV5-4 with TRBJ2-2; TRBD2 matches 8 bases. V was clipped by 0 bases and J by 5 bases; unmatched bases: 12. The germline gives CDR1 SGHNT, CDR2 YYREEE (reference sequence). The CDR3 covers 18 residues. CDR3 DNA sequence: TGTGCCAGCAGCTTGGCCCCCAGCGGGAGCGCTAAAACCGGGGAGCTGTTTTTT. Its translation is CASSLAPSGSAKTGELFF.

This clone was recorded once. The rearrangement links TRBV5-1 to TRBJ2-5, with 9 positions matching TRBD1. The CDR3 length is 13 residues. Germline CDR1 SGHRS, CDR2 YFSETQ. Trimming at V came to 4 bases and at J to 7 bases, leaving 5 bases not matched to a gene. The CDR3 bases are TGCGCCAGCAGCCGGGACAGGGCAAGGACCCAGTACTTC. Its translation is CASSRDRARTQYF.

This clone was detected a few times. The J gene is TRBJ1-5, the V gene TRBV2; TRBD1 is a possible D gene (5 bases). Germline values: CDR1 SNHLY, CDR2 FYNNEI. Trimming removed 6 bases at V and 2 bases at J, with 14 bases between. The CDR3 extends over 15 amino acids. CDR3 nucleotides: TGTGCCAGCAGGCGCCAGGGAGAGGGCAATCAGCCCCAGCATTTT. Its protein product is CASRRQGEGNQPQHF.

V and J are TRBV5-4 and TRBJ2-7; TRBD1 matches 9 bases. Germline CDR1 is SGHNT and CDR2 is YYREEE (reference sequence). The CDR3 consists of 15 residues. With 4 bases clipped from V and 4 bases from J, the junction kept 9 bases outside the gene matches. CDR3 region: CASSQPGQGTYEQYF. The CDR3, as DNA: TGTGCCAGCAGCCAGCCGGGACAGGGCACATACGAGCAGTACTTC.

This sequence joins TRBV5-1 and TRBJ2-7; 9 positions match TRBD1. Germline values: CDR1 SGHRS, CDR2 YFSETQ. The CDR3 totals 14 residues. V was pared by 3 bases and J by 6 bases, with 7 bases of the junction left unmatched. The CDR3 region has the DNA TGCGCCAGCAGCTCCTATACAGGGGGCCGCGAGCAGTACTTC. It codes for CASSSYTGGREQYF.